This is a list of T cell receptor beta chains from one sample in a study of blood T cell repertoires in COVID-19. Only in-frame clones appear in the TCRdb table, and some are missing; sequencing was by immunoSEQ multiplex PCR. Of about 210,000 clones listed, 70% to 90% are singletons. The sample was peripheral blood. Source of these receptors: a woman between 65 and 79 years old with COVID-19, enrolled during active disease. Each CDR3 is given without its conserved first and last residue. D genes are given only for firm matches.

D gene,V gene,J gene,CDR3 protein
TRBD2,TRBV4-3,TRBJ2-7,ASSQGLSGGSSYEQY
TRBD1,TRBV18,TRBJ2-5,ASSDTGTGGGETQY
NA,TRBV9,TRBJ1-2,ASSAQESYGYT
NA,TRBV7-9,TRBJ2-1,ASSLNSLGGNEQF
NA,TRBV7-3,TRBJ2-7,ASSLRGGSYEQY
NA,TRBV21-1,TRBJ1-5,ASSNRTEVNQPQH
NA,TRBV18,TRBJ1-1,ASSPDISTEAF
TRBD1,TRBV2,TRBJ1-5,ASNRQGKDQPQH
NA,TRBV27,TRBJ2-1,ASSQGQPYNEQF
NA,TRBV30,TRBJ1-1,AWSVQANTEAF
TRBD1,TRBV5-6,TRBJ1-3,ASSIDRGNRLNTIY
TRBD1,TRBV19,TRBJ1-1,ASSRGTGHEAF
NA,TRBV6-2/TRBV6-3,TRBJ2-5,ASSYLGQQETQY
NA,TRBV6-4,TRBJ2-3,ASSSQGDTQY
NA,TRBV11-3,TRBJ2-3,ASSLGGPLSTDTQY
NA,TRBV5-4,TRBJ2-7,ASSSQGRVAYEQY
NA,TRBV19,TRBJ1-1,ASSAGQIRNTEAF
TRBD2,TRBV19,TRBJ2-7,ATALGGSLYEQY
NA,TRBV7-7,TRBJ1-4,ASSLAAGEGEKLF
NA,TRBV4-2,TRBJ1-3,ASSQWGGGGNTIY
TRBD2,TRBV11-3,TRBJ2-1,ASSLVTSGMSEQF
TRBD1,TRBV7-9,TRBJ2-2,ASSLDLRTGFTGELF
NA,TRBV19,TRBJ1-1,ASSIEKAREAEAF
TRBD2,TRBV7-2,TRBJ2-1,ASSLTSGGPGNEQF
NA,TRBV4-3,TRBJ2-1,ASGAGLRGNEQF
NA,TRBV7-2,TRBJ1-1,ASRYRGGGGTEAF